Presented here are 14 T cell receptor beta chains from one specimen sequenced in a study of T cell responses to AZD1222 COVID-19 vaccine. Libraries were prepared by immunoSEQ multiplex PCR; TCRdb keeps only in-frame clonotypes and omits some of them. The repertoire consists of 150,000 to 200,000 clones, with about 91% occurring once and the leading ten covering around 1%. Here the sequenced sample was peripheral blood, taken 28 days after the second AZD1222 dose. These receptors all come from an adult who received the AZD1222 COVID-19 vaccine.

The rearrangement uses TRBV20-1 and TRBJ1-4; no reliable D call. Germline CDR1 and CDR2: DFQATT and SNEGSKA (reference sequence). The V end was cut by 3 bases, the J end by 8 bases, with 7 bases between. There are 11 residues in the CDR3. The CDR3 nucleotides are TGCAGTGCTAGGGGTGACGAAAAACTGTTTTTT. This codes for CSARGDEKLFF.

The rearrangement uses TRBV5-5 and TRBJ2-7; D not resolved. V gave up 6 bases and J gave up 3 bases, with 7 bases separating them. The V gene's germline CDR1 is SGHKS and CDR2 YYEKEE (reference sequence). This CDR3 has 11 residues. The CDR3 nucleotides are TGTGCCAGCACCCAATACTACGAGCAGTACTTC. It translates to CASTQYYEQYF.

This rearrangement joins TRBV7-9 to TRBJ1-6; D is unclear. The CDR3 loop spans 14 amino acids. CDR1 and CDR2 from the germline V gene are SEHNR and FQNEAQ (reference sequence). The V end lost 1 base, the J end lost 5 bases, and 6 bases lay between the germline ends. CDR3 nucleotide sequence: TGTGCCAGCAGCTTAGGACGGGATAATTCACCCCTCCACTTT. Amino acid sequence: CASSLGRDNSPLHF.

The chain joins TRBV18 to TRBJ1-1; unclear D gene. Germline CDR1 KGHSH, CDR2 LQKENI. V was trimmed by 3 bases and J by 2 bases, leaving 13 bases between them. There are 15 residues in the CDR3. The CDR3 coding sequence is TGTGCCAGCTCACCTGTCGGGAGACCAAACACTGAAGCTTTCTTT. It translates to CASSPVGRPNTEAFF.

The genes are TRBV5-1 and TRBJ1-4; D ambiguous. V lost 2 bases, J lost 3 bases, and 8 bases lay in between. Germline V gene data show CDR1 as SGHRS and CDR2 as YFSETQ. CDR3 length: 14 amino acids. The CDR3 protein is CASSFAGANEKLFF. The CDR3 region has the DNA TGCGCCAGCAGCTTCGCAGGAGCTAATGAAAAACTGTTTTTT.

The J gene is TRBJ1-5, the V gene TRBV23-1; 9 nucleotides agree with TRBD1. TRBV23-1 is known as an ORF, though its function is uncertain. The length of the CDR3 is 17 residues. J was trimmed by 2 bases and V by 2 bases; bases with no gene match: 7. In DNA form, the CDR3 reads TGCGCCAGCAGTCAACCGGGACAGGGTTTAGGCAATCAGCCCCAGCATTTT. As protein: CASSQPGQGLGNQPQHF.

CDR3 nucleotides: TGTGCCAGCAGTGAAGCCGGGAACCGGAACACCGGGGAGCTGTTTTTT. Amino acid sequence: CASSEAGNRNTGELFF. This rearrangement joins TRBV2 to TRBJ2-2, with D possibly TRBD2 on 5 matching bases. Germline CDR1 reads SNHLY; CDR2 reads FYNNEI. Deletions cut 0 bases from V and 1 base from J, with 9 bases between. The CDR3 sequence is 16 residues long.

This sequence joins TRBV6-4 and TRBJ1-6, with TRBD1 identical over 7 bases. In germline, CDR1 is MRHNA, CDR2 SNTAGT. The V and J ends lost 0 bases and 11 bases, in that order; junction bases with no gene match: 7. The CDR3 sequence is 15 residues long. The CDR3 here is CASSDSIGGGTPLHF. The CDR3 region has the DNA TGTGCCAGCAGTGACTCGATAGGGGGCGGGACACCCCTCCACTTT.

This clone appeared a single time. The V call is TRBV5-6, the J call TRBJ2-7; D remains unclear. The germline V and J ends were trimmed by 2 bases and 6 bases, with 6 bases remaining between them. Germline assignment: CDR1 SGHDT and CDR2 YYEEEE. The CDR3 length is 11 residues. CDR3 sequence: CASSFSSEQYF. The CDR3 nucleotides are TGTGCCAGCAGCTTTTCAAGCGAGCAGTACTTC.

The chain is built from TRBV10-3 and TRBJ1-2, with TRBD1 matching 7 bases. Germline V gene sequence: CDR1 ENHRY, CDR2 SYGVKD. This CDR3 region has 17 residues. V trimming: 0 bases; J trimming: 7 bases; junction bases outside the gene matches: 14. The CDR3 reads CAISESLQGVPRIGYTF. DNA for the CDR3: TGTGCCATCAGTGAGTCCCTCCAGGGGGTGCCTAGGATTGGCTACACCTTC.

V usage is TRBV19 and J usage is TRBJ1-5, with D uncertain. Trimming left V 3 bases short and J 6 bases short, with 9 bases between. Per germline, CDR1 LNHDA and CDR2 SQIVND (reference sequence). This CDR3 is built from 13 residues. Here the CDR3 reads CASSIVSGQPQHF. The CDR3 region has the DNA TGTGCCAGTAGTATCGTGTCGGGTCAGCCCCAGCATTTT.

The CDR3 DNA reads as TGTGCCAGCAGAATACAGGGGACTAATTCACCCCTCCACTTT. Translating it yields CASRIQGTNSPLHF. The chain carries TRBV5-4 and TRBJ1-6; TRBD1 aligns across 7 bases. Germline V CDR1 and CDR2: SGHNT, YYREEE (reference sequence). Losses at the gene ends were 5 bases for V and 6 bases for J; bases not matched to a gene: 5. This CDR3 contains 14 residues.

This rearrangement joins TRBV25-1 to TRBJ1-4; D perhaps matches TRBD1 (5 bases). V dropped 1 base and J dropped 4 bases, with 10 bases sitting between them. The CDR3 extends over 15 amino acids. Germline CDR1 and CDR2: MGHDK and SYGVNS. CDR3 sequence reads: CASSESLGDNEKLFF. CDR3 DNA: TGTGCCAGCAGTGAATCTTTAGGGGATAATGAAAAACTGTTTTTT.

The CDR3 loop is CASSFDRGLTEAFF. The CDR3 DNA reads as TGTGCCAGCAGTTTCGACAGGGGGCTCACTGAAGCTTTCTTT. The chain uses TRBV27 and TRBJ1-1; 10 bases match TRBD1. Germline V CDR1 and CDR2: MNHEY, SMNVEV (reference sequence). With V trimmed by 3 bases and J by 4 bases, 2 bases remained unmatched. There are 14 residues in the CDR3.